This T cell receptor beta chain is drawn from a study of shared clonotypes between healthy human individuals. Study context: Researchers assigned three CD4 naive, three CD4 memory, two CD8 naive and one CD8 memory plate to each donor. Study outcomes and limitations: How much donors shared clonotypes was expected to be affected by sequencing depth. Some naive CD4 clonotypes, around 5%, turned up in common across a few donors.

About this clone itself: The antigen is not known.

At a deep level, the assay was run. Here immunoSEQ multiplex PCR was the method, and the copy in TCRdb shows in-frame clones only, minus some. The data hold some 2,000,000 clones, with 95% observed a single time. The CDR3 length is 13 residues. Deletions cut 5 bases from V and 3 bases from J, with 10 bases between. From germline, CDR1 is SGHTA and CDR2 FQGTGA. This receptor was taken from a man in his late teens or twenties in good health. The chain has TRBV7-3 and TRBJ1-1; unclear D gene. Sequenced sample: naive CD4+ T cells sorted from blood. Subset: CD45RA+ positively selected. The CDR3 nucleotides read TGTGCCAGCAGCCTCCAAGGTCACACTGAAGCTTTCTTT. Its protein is CASSLQGHTEAFF.